Sequencing of this TCR beta chain was carried out in a study of PD-1 blockade in classical Hodgkin lymphoma (dated by TCRdb to between 2020 and 2021). Describing the broader study: To define a peripheral blood immune signature of response to PD-1 blockade in classical Hodgkin lymphoma, the study combined TCR beta sequencing with CyTOF.

With respect to this clone: Its antigen remains unidentified. No much larger clonotype is one base removed from it; base qualities were not supplied.

Broader findings and caveats from the paper: Only a single clinical trial cohort was studied, and what caused the repertoire differences, possibly disease activity or prior therapy, remained undefined. Baseline TCR diversity was reported to be lower in newly diagnosed patients than in healthy donors, and even lower in relapsed/refractory patients.

The Qiagen DNeasy kit was used to extract genomic DNA from unsorted PBMCs and from the negatively selected CD4+ and CD8+ fractions. TCR beta CDR3 regions were amplified by immunoSEQ multiplex PCR using primers annealing to V and J segments. Amplification bias was minimized using a synthetic immune receptor repertoire, and residual bias was removed computationally after sequencing. In the source study's methods: Custom Python scripts were used to quantify repertoire diversity as the Shannon entropy index. Unsorted, CD4+ and CD8+ repertoires were analyzed separately, except in combined analyses where CD4+ and CD8+ sequences were merged in silico. TCRdb mirrors the immuneACCESS table, restricted to in-frame sequences. Some clones are absent from its copies; in checked studies, under half trace to an unresolved V gene, and the reason for the others is unknown. V, J and clone size reflect that table, while D and trimming were determined from the DNA. Counted in this sample were tens of thousands of clones; approximately 90% of them appeared once. The ten largest clones represent around 1.2% of the sample.

This specimen's time point label, interpreted: newly diagnosed, previously untreated cHL patient sample. Magnetic negative selection with a Miltenyi CD4+ T cell isolation kit was used to purify CD4+ T cells from thawed PBMCs. As a comparison group for the relapsed/refractory trial patients, PBMCs from patients with newly diagnosed, previously untreated classical Hodgkin lymphoma were sequenced. After peripheral blood was drawn into 8 mL Vacutainer Cell Preparation Tubes, PBMCs were isolated by centrifugation and then cryopreserved. Purified CD4+ and CD8+ fractions were prepared only for cases where an additional PBMC sample was available. Magnetically labelled cells were removed on LS columns in a quadroMACS separator, and the flow-through was collected as the purified fraction. The CDR3 runs 17 residues from the cysteine to the phenylalanine. Only the CDR3 region is kept as DNA, spanning 51 bases read in frame from base 1. The germline V gene supplies CDR1 KGHSH and CDR2 LQKENI. The V end loses 5 bases and the J end loses 4 bases, and a stretch of 21 bases separates them.

This receptor was obtained from a human donor with classical Hodgkin lymphoma. The sequence links TRBV18 to TRBJ2-1, with the D gene not clear enough to name. Material: CD4+ T cells from blood. The nucleotide sequence is given as TGTGCCAGCTCAACACAGCCTCTCCGCCGAGGATACAATGAGCAGTTCTTC. This yields the protein CASSTQPLRRGYNEQFF.